This T cell receptor (beta chain) was identified in a study of blood T cell repertoires in COVID-19. This CDR3 comprises 15 residues. Between the trimmed V and J ends, which lost 2 bases and 2 bases, there was a span of 10 bases. Germline loops: CDR1 MDHEN, CDR2 SYDVKM. The method was immunoSEQ multiplex PCR; TCRdb's version includes in-frame clones alone and lacks a portion of them. The top ten clones hold 2.5% to 3.5% of a sample with approximately 200,000 clones, roughly 84% of them seen once. Material for sequencing was peripheral blood. The chain uses TRBV28 and TRBJ1-3; D remains ambiguous. The TCR originated in a man in his forties or fifties who had recovered from COVID-19. DNA of the CDR3: TGTGCCAGCAGTTTACCGGGGTCCCCTGGAAACACCATATATTTT. As protein: CASSLPGSPGNTIYF.